The TCR beta chain described here comes from a study of CD8+ T cells in alopecia areata. Treatment denoted: oral pan-JAK inhibitor, 5-10 mg twice daily. As the sequencing template, cDNA was produced by extracting RNA and reverse transcribing it. Only in-frame clones appear in the TCRdb table, and some are missing; sequencing was by immunoSEQ multiplex PCR. The sample carries over 95,000 clones, 50% to 65% recorded once. Study-level points and caveats: There was only one nonresponder, so it was unclear how baseline CD8+ expansion relates to response. Higher clonality than in normal scalp was seen in lesional scalp, especially alopecia totalis/universalis.

V was cut by 5 bases and J by 1 base, with 16 bases left in between. Germline V gene sequence: CDR1 SGHAT, CDR2 FQNNGV. The CDR3 sequence is 16 residues long. Remarks on this clone: What it recognizes is unknown.

The specimen was CD4+ T cells sorted from blood, collected at week 24, from a patient treated with tofacitinib. This receptor was obtained from a human donor with alopecia areata. The gene calls are TRBV11-2 and TRBJ2-3; possibly TRBD1 for D (5 bases). This CDR3 is CASSPLLWGGTDTQYF. CDR3 DNA: TGTGCCAGCAGCCCCTTGTTGTGGGGCGGCACAGATACGCAGTATTTT.